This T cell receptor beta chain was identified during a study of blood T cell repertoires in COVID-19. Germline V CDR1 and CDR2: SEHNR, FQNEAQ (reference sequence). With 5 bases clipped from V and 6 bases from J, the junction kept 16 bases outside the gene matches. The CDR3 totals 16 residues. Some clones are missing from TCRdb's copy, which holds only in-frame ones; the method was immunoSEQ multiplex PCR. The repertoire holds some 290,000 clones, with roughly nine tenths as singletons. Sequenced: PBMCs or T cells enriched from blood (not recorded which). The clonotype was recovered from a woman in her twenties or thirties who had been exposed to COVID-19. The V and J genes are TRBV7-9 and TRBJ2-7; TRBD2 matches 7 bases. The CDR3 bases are TGTGCCAGCAGCCCCTCGGGCGGGGGATTGCAGGGCGAGCAGTACTTC. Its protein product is CASSPSGGGLQGEQYF.